The 28 T cell receptor beta chains below were found in one sample sequenced in a study of shared clonotypes between healthy human individuals (dated by TCRdb to about 2020). The library came from the immunoSEQ multiplex PCR assay. TCRdb obtained this table from immuneACCESS and retained in-frame rearrangements with V and J assigned. These tables miss some clones; where compared with another copy, unresolved V genes account for less than half of the shortfall, and the remainder is unexplained. The sample has about half a million clones on record, roughly three quarters of them singletons. Around 13% of the sample is held by the ten biggest clonotypes. The sequencing sample was made of PBMCs. The receptors come from a middle-aged woman in good health. Some clones in this sample may be carry-over from other donors' samples.

V is TRBV28 and J is TRBJ2-1; 13 bases align to TRBD2. CDR1 is MDHEN, CDR2 SYDVKM, per germline. With V trimmed by 7 bases and J by 1 base, 4 bases remained unmatched. The CDR3 runs 16 residues. The CDR3 nucleotides are TGTGCCAGCACACTAGCGGGAGGGGTATCCTACAATGAGCAGTTCTTC. It translates to CASTLAGGVSYNEQFF.

This clone was counted ten times or more. The chain couples TRBV2 to TRBJ2-1, with D perhaps matching TRBD2 (6 bases). V shed 8 bases and J shed 6 bases, with 17 bases lying between them. This CDR3 is built from 14 residues. Germline CDR1 is SNHLY and CDR2 is FYNNEI. The CDR3 is CASLGGMVGNEQFF. DNA of the CDR3: TGTGCCAGCCTTGGCGGGATGGTGGGCAATGAGCAGTTCTTC. The whole variable domain, remainder taken from reference TRBV2 and TRBJ2-1, is EPEVTQTPSHQVTQMGQEVILRCVPISNHLYFYWYRQILGQKVEFLVSFYNNEISEKSEIFDDQFSVERPDGSNFTLKIRSTKLEDSAMYFCASLGGMVGNEQFFGPGTRLTVL.

This clone has a single count. This likely reflects a read error, since a far larger clone is one base away. The CDR3 loop reads CASSPRLAGGMEETQYF. In DNA, the CDR3 is TGCGCCAGCAGCCCGCGACTAGCGGGAGGGATGGAAGAGACCCAGTACTTC. The gene calls are TRBV4-3 and TRBJ2-5; 14 bases are a match to TRBD2. This CDR3 is 17 amino acids long. From germline, CDR1 is LGHNA and CDR2 YSLEER. V shed 4 bases, J shed 3 bases, and the junction held 7 bases outside the gene matches.

This chain joins TRBV4-1 and TRBJ2-3; D is ambiguous. The germline V and J ends were trimmed by 5 bases and 4 bases, with 13 bases remaining between them. Germline CDR1 is MGHRA and CDR2 is YSYEKL. This CDR3 region has 14 residues. The CDR3 DNA is TGCGCCAGCAGCTTAAGAGATACGGCAGATACGCAGTATTTT. Encoded protein: CASSLRDTADTQYF.

This rearrangement joins TRBV28 to TRBJ1-2; 7 bases are shared with TRBD1. The V segment lost 8 bases and the J segment 3 bases; nucleotides outside the gene matches: 3. The V gene's germline CDR1 is MDHEN and CDR2 SYDVKM. This CDR3 is built from 12 residues. CDR3 coding DNA: TGTGCCAGCCGACAGGGCGACTATGGCTACACCTTC. Protein product: CASRQGDYGYTF.

The chain employs TRBV19 and TRBJ2-1; 11 nucleotides agree with TRBD2. Germline assignment: CDR1 LNHDA and CDR2 SQIVND (reference sequence). After removal of 3 bases from V and 10 bases from J, the junction contained 5 bases not matched to a gene. CDR3 size: 14 residues. CDR3 in amino acids: CASSIPGLAEEQFF. Written as DNA, the CDR3 is TGTGCCAGTAGTATCCCGGGACTAGCGGAGGAGCAGTTCTTC.

This clone was seen once. A far bigger clonotype differs at one base, so this is likely a read error. Here the CDR3 omits its conserved ending phenylalanine or tryptophan, so a read error is the likely source. The gene calls are TRBV7-8 and TRBJ2-7, with D unclear. V gave up 4 bases and J gave up 4 bases, with 11 bases separating them. The CDR3 runs 13 residues. Germline V gene sequence: CDR1 SGHVS, CDR2 FQNEAQ. CDR3 loop: CASSYLGKYEQYS. CDR3 DNA sequence: TGTGCCAGCAGCTACTTGGGTAAATACGAGCAGTACTCC.

The V call is TRBV7-3, the J call TRBJ2-5, with 11 bases fitting TRBD2. The length of the CDR3 is 18 residues. CDR1 SGHTA and CDR2 FQGTGA come from the germline V gene. Trimming took 6 bases from V and 5 from J; bases not matched to a gene: 17. Written as DNA, the CDR3 is TGTGCCAGCAGTCCAGTCCCACATAGCGGGAGGGCCCAGGAGACCCAGTACTTC. As protein: CASSPVPHSGRAQETQYF.

The chain employs TRBV4-1 and TRBJ2-6; D call uncertain. Per the germline V gene, CDR1 is MGHRA and CDR2 is YSYEKL. The CDR3 extends over 15 amino acids. Deletions cut 1 base from V and 4 bases from J, with 8 bases between. The CDR3 region has the DNA TGCGCCAGCAGCCAAGGAAGGGCCGGGGCCAACGTCCTGACTTTC. Its translation: CASSQGRAGANVLTF.

This clone was recorded once. A far larger clone is only one base removed, so a read error is likely. Other DNA variants within this sample encode the same CDR3. The V call is TRBV9, the J call TRBJ2-7; weak D call: TRBD2 (6 bases). From germline, CDR1 is SGDLS and CDR2 YYNGEE. This CDR3 spans 17 amino acids. For the CDR3, the DNA is TGCGCCAGCAGCGTAGGGCTAGGAGGGGCAGGGTACTACGAGCAGTACTTC. This translates into CASSVGLGGAGYYEQYF.

The CDR3 loop reads CASSYGREQYF. CDR3 DNA: TGTGCCAGCAGCTATGGTAGGGAGCAGTACTTC. The chain is built from TRBV11-1 and TRBJ2-7; D not resolved. Between the trimmed V and J ends, which lost 4 bases and 7 bases, there was a span of 8 bases. The CDR3 contains 11 residues. Germline-derived CDR1 and CDR2 are SGHAT and FQDESV (reference sequence).

This clone has a handful of counts. CDR3 in amino acids: CASSPQGGGGYTF. DNA of the CDR3: TGTGCCAGCAGCCCACAGGGAGGCGGCGGCTACACCTTC. This chain connects TRBV6-5 to TRBJ1-2; D is possibly TRBD1 (6 bases). The germline CDR1 and CDR2 sequences are MNHEY and SVGAGI. The germline V and J ends were trimmed by 6 bases and 8 bases, with 16 bases remaining between them. This CDR3 has 13 residues.

This clone was observed a handful of times. The chain uses TRBV27 and TRBJ2-7; D is undetermined. CDR3 size: 13 residues. CDR1 is MNHEY, CDR2 SMNVEV, per germline (reference sequence). Trimming cost V 3 bases and J 1 base, with 7 bases left between them. In nucleotides, the CDR3 is TGTGCCAGCAGTTTCGGGCGTTCCTACGAGCAGTACTTC. This translates into CASSFGRSYEQYF.

This clone was counted a single time. The V and J genes are TRBV30 and TRBJ2-1; 13 bases agree with TRBD2. V was clipped by 5 bases and J by 0 bases; unmatched bases: 10. The germline gives CDR1 GTSNPN, CDR2 SVGIG (reference sequence). The CDR3 totals 18 residues. CDR3 protein: CAWGPTSGRSSSYNEQFF. DNA of the CDR3: TGTGCCTGGGGCCCGACTAGCGGGAGGTCCAGCTCCTACAATGAGCAGTTCTTC.

The rearrangement joins TRBV30 to TRBJ1-2, with D possibly being TRBD1 (5 bases). The CDR3 is 13 amino acids. Per the germline V gene, CDR1 is GTSNPN and CDR2 is SVGIG (reference sequence). With 7 bases removed from V and 8 bases from J, the gap between germline ends came to 20 bases. The CDR3: CASALESGLGYTF. The CDR3 nucleotides are TGTGCCTCTGCCCTGGAGTCGGGACTGGGCTACACCTTC.

DNA for the CDR3: TGTGCCAGCAGCCCCCAGGGGGCGGTGAATGAGCAGTTCTTC. Translated, it gives CASSPQGAVNEQFF. The V call is TRBV27, the J call TRBJ2-1; 8 positions match TRBD1. Germline CDR1 MNHEY, CDR2 SMNVEV (reference sequence). This CDR3 has 14 residues. V was clipped by 6 bases and J by 7 bases; unmatched bases: 8.

This clone was counted many times. V gene TRBV30 combines with J gene TRBJ2-7; D is uncertain. Trimming took 5 bases from V and 4 from J, leaving 18 bases between them. CDR1 and CDR2 from the germline V gene are GTSNPN and SVGIG (reference sequence). CDR3 length: 14 residues. CDR3 DNA sequence: TGTGCCTGGGGGGTAGATTCGAGGCTTTACGAGCAGTACTTC. This codes for CAWGVDSRLYEQYF.

As to this clone: This probably arose from a read error, given a far larger clone one base away. This rearrangement joins TRBV4-2 to TRBJ1-5, with a possible D match to TRBD1 (5 bases). The V end lost 7 bases, the J end lost 5 bases, and 12 bases lay between the germline ends. This CDR3 is built from 13 residues. Looked up from germline, CDR1 is LGHNA and CDR2 is YNFKEQ. CDR3 in DNA: TGTGCCAGCAACCGCGGGGGGGATCAGCCCCAGCATTTT. It translates to CASNRGGDQPQHF.

The chain carries TRBV21-1 and TRBJ2-4; the DNA was not compared with TRBD1, the D call given in the table. TRBV21-1 is a pseudogene segment. This CDR3 has 20 amino acids. CDR3: CASSKEVFHRGPPSQNIQYF. The CDR3 region has the DNA TGTGCCAGCAGCAAAGAGGTCTTTCACAGGGGGCCACCTAGCCAAAACATTCAGTACTTC.

The CDR3 region has the DNA TGTGCCAGCAGCTTGGGAGGTTACGGGGAGCTGTTTTTT. Translated: CASSLGGYGELFF. The chain uses TRBV7-9 and TRBJ2-2, with a possible D match to TRBD2 (6 bases). The germline V gene encodes CDR1 SEHNR and CDR2 FQNEAQ (reference sequence). The length of the CDR3 is 13 residues. V lost 3 bases and J 7 bases, leaving 9 bases between the germline ends.

The gene calls are TRBV27 and TRBJ1-5, with D possibly matching TRBD1 (5 bases). V lost 5 bases to trimming and J lost 4 bases, with 18 bases between them. The CDR3 runs 16 residues. Looked up from germline, CDR1 is MNHEY and CDR2 is SMNVEV (reference sequence). The CDR3 DNA reads TGTGCCAGCAGTCCAACCGGGACGAGTGGGAATCAGCCCCAGCATTTT. Translating gives CASSPTGTSGNQPQHF.

The chain combines TRBV27 with TRBJ2-7; possibly TRBD1 or TRBD2 for D (5 bases each). The CDR3 spans 14 residues. Germline-derived CDR1 and CDR2 are MNHEY and SMNVEV (reference sequence). With 8 bases removed from V and 5 bases from J, the gap between germline ends came to 19 bases. CDR3 DNA sequence: TGTGCCAGCTCATGGGGTATGAGGGGAGACGAGCAGTACTTC. Translation: CASSWGMRGDEQYF.

With respect to this clone: A far more abundant clone sits one base away, making this likely a read error. The V call is TRBV29-1, the J call TRBJ2-3; D unclear. Per germline, CDR1 SQVTM and CDR2 ANQGSEA. Trimming took off 2 bases at V and 2 bases at J, with 11 bases between the two ends. CDR3 length: 14 residues. CDR3 sequence: CSVESPRNTDTQYF. CDR3 bases: TGCAGCGTTGAAAGCCCCCGGAACACAGATACGCAGTATTTT.

V gene TRBV27 combines with J gene TRBJ2-1, with TRBD2 matching over 14 bases. J was trimmed by 2 bases and V by 7 bases; bases with no gene match: 7. Germline V gene lookup returns CDR1 MNHEY and CDR2 SMNVEV (reference sequence). The CDR3 runs 17 residues. CDR3 residues: CASIGGTSGRPYNEQFF. The CDR3 DNA is TGTGCCAGCATCGGTGGGACTAGCGGGAGACCCTACAATGAGCAGTTCTTC.

The chain combines TRBV25-1 with TRBJ2-2, with TRBD1 identical over 10 bases. The trim removed 4 bases at V and 6 bases at J, leaving 8 bases unmatched. This CDR3 has 16 residues. Germline V gives CDR1 MGHDK, CDR2 SYGVNS. For the CDR3, the DNA is TGTGCCAGCAGTGCCCGGGACAGGGGTTTGGCCGGGGAGCTGTTTTTT. It encodes CASSARDRGLAGELFF. Looking up the rest from reference TRBV25-1 and TRBJ2-2 gives the full variable domain: EADIYQTPRYLVIGTGKKITLECSQTMGHDKMYWYQQDPGMELHLIHYSYGVNSTEKGDLSSESTVSRIRTEHFPLTLESARPSHTSQYLCASSARDRGLAGELFFGEGSRLTVL.

V and J are TRBV7-9 and TRBJ2-1, with 7 bases fitting TRBD1. The junction had 12 bases not matched to a gene; V was cut back by 5 bases and J by 5 bases. The CDR3 loop spans 16 amino acids. Germline V gene lookup returns CDR1 SEHNR and CDR2 FQNEAQ (reference sequence). CDR3 in amino acids: CASSTHPRGRDNEQFF. For the CDR3, the DNA is TGTGCCAGCAGCACCCACCCCAGGGGGAGAGACAATGAGCAGTTCTTC. Full variable domain (outside the CDR3, taken from reference TRBV7-9 and TRBJ2-1): DTGVSQNPRHKITKRGQNVTFRCDPISEHNRLYWYRQTLGQGPEFLTYFQNEAQLEKSRLLSDRFSAERPKGSFSTLEIQRTEQGDSAMYLCASSTHPRGRDNEQFFGPGTRLTVL.

This chain uses TRBV7-3 with TRBJ2-6; tentative D call: TRBD1 (5 bases). The germline CDR1 and CDR2 sequences are SGHTA and FQGTGA. This CDR3 comprises 15 residues. With 6 bases removed from V and 0 bases from J, the gap between germline ends came to 9 bases. The chain's CDR3 is CASSIQASGANVLTF. In DNA form, the CDR3 reads TGTGCCAGCAGTATACAGGCCTCTGGGGCCAACGTCCTGACTTTC.

The rearrangement uses TRBV7-9 and TRBJ1-2; D ambiguous. The CDR3 is 12 amino acids. V was shortened by 5 bases and J by 2 bases, with 6 bases between the two germline ends. From germline, CDR1 is SEHNR and CDR2 FQNEAQ (reference sequence). The CDR3 loop is CASSQENYGYTF. CDR3 coding DNA: TGTGCCAGCAGCCAGGAGAACTATGGCTACACCTTC.